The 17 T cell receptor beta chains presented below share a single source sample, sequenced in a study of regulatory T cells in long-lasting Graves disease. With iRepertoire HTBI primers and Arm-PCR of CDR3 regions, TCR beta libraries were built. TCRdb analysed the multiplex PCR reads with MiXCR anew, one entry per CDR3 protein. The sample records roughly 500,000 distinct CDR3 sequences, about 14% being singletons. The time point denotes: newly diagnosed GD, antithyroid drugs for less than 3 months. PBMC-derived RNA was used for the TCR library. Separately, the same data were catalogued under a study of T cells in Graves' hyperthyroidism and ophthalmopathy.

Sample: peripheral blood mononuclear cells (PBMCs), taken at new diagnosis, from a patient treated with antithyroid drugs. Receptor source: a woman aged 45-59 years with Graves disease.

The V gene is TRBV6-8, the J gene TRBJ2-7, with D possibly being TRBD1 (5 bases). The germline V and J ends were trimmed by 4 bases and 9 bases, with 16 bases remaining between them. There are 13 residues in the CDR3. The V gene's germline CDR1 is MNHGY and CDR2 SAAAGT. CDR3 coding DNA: TGTGCCAGCAGTTTAACCAGGGTATATTGGCAGTACTTC. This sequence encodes CASSLTRVYWQYF.

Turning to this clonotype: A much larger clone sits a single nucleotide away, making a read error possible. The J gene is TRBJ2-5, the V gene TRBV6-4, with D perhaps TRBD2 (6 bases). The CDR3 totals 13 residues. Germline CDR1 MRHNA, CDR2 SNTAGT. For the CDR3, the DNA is TGTGCCGGCAGTTCCCGACTAGGGGAGACCCAGTACTTC. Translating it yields CAGSSRLGETQYF.

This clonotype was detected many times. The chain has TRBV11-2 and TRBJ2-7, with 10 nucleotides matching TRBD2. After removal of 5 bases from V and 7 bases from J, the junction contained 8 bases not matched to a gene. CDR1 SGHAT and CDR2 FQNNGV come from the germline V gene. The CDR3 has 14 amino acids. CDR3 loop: CASSLGLAAKEQYF. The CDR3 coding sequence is TGTGCCAGCAGCCTCGGACTAGCGGCTAAAGAGCAGTACTTC.

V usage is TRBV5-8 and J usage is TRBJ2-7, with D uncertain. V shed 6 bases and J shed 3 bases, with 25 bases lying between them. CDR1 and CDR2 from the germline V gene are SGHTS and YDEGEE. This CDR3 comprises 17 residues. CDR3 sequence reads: CASMISKVTRNRYEQYF. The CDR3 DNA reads TGTGCCAGCATGATAAGTAAAGTGACTCGTAACCGCTACGAGCAGTACTTC.

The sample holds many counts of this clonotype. CDR3 sequence: CASTISGRGSEAFF. The DNA of the CDR3 is TGTGCCAGTACCATCTCGGGCAGGGGTTCTGAAGCTTTCTTT. The chain is built from TRBV19 and TRBJ1-1; the D gene is possibly TRBD1 (6 bases). V lost 7 bases and J 6 bases, leaving 18 bases between the germline ends. The CDR3 is made up of 14 amino acids. The germline V gene encodes CDR1 LNHDA and CDR2 SQIVND (reference sequence). The full variable domain, rest sourced from reference TRBV19 and TRBJ1-1, is DGGITQSPKYLFRKEGQNVTLSCEQNLNHDAMYWYRQDPGQGLRLIYYSQIVNDFQKGDIAEGYSVSREKKESFPLTVTSAQKNPTAFYLCASTISGRGSEAFFGQGTRLTVV.

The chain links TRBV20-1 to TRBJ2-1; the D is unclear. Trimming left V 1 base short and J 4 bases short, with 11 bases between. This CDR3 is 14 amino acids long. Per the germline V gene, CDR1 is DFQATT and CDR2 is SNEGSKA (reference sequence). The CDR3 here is CSARGELRYNEQFF. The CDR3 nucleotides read TGCAGTGCTAGAGGAGAACTACGTTACAATGAGCAGTTCTTC.

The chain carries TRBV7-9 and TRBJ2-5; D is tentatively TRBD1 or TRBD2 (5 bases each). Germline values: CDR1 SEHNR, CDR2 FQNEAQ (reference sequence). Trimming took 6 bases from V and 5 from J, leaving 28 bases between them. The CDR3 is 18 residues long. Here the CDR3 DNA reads TGTGCCAGCAGTCACCAAGAGGGTTTTATAGGAAAGGGGGAGACCCAGTACTTC. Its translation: CASSHQEGFIGKGETQYF.

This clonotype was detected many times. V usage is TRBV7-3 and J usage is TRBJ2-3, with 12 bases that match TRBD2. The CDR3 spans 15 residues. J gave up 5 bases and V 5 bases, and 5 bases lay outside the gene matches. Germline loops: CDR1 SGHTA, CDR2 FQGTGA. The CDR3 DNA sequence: TGTGCCAGCAGCGAGACTAGCGGGAGACAAGATACGCAGTATTTT. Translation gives CASSETSGRQDTQYF.

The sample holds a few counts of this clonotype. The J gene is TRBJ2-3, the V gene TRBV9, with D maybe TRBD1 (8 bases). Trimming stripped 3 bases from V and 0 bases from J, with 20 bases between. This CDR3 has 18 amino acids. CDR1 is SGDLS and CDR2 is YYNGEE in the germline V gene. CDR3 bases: TGTGCCAGCAGCGACAGGGGGGGTCCCGCTTCTAGCACAGATACGCAGTATTTT. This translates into CASSDRGGPASSTDTQYF.

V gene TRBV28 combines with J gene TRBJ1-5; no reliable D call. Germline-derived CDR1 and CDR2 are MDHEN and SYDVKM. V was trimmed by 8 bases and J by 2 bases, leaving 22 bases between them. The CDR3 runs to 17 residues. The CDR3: CASHNIDRVLGNQPQHF. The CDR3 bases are TGTGCCAGCCATAATATTGATAGGGTCCTAGGCAATCAGCCCCAGCATTTT.

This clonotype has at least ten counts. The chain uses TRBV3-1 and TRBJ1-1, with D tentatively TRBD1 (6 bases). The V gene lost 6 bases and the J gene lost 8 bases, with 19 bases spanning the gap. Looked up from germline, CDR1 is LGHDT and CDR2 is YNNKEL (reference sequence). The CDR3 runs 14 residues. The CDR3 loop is CASRRDQGRGEAFF. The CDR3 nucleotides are TGTGCCAGCAGACGGGATCAGGGGCGAGGGGAAGCTTTCTTT.

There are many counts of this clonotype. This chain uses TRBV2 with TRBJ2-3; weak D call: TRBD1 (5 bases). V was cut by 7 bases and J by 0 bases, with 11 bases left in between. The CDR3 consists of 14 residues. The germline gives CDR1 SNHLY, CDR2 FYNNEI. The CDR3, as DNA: TGTGCCAGCAAGTGGGGCAGAAGCACAGATACGCAGTATTTT. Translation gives CASKWGRSTDTQYF.

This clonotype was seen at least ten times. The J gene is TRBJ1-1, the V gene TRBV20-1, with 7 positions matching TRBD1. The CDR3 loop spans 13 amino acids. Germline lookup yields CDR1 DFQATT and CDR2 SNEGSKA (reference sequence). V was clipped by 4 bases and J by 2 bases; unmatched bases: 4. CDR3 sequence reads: CSANRQGNTEAFF. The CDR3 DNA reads TGCAGTGCTAACCGACAGGGTAACACTGAAGCTTTCTTT.

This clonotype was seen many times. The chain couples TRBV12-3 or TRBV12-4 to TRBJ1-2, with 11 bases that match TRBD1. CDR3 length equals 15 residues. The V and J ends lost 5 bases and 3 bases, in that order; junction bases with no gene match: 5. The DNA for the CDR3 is TGTGCCAGCAGTCAGGGACAGGGGGTTGACTATGGCTACACCTTC. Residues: CASSQGQGVDYGYTF.

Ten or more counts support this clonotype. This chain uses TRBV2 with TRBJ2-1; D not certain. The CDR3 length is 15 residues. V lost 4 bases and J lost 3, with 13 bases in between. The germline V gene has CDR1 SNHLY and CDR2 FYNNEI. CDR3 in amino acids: CASSVEAPGYNEQFF. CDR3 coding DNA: TGTGCCAGCAGTGTCGAAGCGCCGGGCTACAATGAGCAGTTCTTC.

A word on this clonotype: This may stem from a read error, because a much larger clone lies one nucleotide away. The CDR3 sequence: CASSLAGLLPEQFF. CDR3 DNA: TGTGCCAGCAGCCTCGCCGGACTATTACCCGAGCAGTTCTTC. The chain couples TRBV3-1 to TRBJ2-1; tentatively, D is TRBD2 (6 bases). This CDR3 contains 14 residues. Looked up from germline, CDR1 is LGHDT and CDR2 is YNNKEL (reference sequence). Trimming took off 4 bases at V and 10 bases at J, with 17 bases between the two ends.

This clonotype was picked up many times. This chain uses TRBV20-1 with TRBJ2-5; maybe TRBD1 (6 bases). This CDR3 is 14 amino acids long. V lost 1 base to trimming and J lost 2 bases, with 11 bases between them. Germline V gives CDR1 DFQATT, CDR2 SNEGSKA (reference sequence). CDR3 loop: CSARVGATQETQYF. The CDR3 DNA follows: TGCAGTGCTAGAGTGGGGGCGACACAAGAGACCCAGTACTTC.